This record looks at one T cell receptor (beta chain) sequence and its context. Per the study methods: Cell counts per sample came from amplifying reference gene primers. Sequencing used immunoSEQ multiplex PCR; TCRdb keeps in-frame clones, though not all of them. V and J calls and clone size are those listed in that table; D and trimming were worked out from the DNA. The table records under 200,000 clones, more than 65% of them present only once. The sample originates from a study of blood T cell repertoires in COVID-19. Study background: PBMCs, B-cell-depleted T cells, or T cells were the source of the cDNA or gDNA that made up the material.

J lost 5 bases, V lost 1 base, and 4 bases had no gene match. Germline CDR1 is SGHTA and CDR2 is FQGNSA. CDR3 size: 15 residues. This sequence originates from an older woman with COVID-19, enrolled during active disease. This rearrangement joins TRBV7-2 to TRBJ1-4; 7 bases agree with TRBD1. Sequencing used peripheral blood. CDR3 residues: CASSLVGTVNEKLFF. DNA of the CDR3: TGTGCCAGCAGCTTAGTCGGGACAGTAAATGAAAAACTGTTTTTT.